This T cell receptor (beta chain) derives from a study of blood T cell repertoires in COVID-19. In the study overall: The United States, Italy and Spain were the sources of the acute and convalescent COVID-19 samples.

Authors' methods: Reference gene primer amplification yielded estimated nucleated cell counts. Data came from immunoSEQ multiplex PCR; TCRdb stores just in-frame clones and leaves some out. V and J calls plus clone size are reproduced from that table; the DNA served to infer D and trimming. The sample carries 150,000 to 200,000 clones, approximately 87% recorded once. V gave up 5 bases and J gave up 5 bases; unmatched junction bases: 6. The CDR3 loop spans 14 amino acids. Germline assignment: CDR1 SGHRS and CDR2 YFSETQ. All recovered Cohort 3 donors got two negative PCRs, got clearance, or saw symptom resolution.

The source material was PBMCs or T cells enriched from blood (not recorded which). This TCR was sampled from a woman in her 50s who had recovered from COVID-19. The chain has TRBV5-1 and TRBJ2-5, with TRBD1 identical over 10 bases. CDR3 DNA sequence: TGCGCCAGCAGGAGGGCGGGACAGGGGGAGACCCAGTACTTC. This sequence encodes CASRRAGQGETQYF.